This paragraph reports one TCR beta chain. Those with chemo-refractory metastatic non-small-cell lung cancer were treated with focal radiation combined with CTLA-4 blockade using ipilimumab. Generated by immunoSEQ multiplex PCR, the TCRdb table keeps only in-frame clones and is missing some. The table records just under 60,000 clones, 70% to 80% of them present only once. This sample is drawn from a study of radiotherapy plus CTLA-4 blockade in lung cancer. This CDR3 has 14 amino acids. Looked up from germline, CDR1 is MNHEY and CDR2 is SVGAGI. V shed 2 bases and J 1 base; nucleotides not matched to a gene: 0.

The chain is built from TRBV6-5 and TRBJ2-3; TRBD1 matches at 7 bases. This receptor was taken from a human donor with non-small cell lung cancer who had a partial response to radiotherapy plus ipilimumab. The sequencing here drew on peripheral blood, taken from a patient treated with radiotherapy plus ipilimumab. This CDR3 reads CASSYDRGTDTQYF. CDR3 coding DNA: TGTGCCAGCAGTTACGACAGGGGCACAGATACGCAGTATTTT.